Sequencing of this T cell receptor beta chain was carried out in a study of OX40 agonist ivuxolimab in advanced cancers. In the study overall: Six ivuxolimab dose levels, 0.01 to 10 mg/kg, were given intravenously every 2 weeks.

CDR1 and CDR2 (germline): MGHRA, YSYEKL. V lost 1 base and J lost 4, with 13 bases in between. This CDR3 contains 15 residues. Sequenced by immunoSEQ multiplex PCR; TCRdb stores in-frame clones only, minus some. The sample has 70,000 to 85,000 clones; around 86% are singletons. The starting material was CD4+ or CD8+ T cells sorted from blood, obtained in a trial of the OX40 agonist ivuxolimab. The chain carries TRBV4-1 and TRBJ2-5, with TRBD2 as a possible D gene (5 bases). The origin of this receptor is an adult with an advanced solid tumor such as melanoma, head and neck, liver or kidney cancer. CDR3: CASSQVLLAGETQYF. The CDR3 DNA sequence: TGCGCCAGCAGCCAAGTTCTCCTAGCCGGAGAGACCCAGTACTTC.